This TCR beta chain was identified during a study of blood T cell repertoires in COVID-19. About the study: Sites across the United States, Italy and Spain contributed samples from acute and convalescent COVID-19. Sources were T cells, B-cell-depleted T cells, or PBMCs; the material itself was cDNA or gDNA.

Study processing details: Amplification with reference gene primers provided the estimates of nucleated cell counts. Data came from immunoSEQ multiplex PCR; TCRdb stores just in-frame clones and leaves some out. V, J and clone size derive from that table, while D and trimming were established from the DNA sequence. Of some 150,000 clones listed, more than 80% are singletons. V gave up 5 bases and J gave up 4 bases; unmatched junction bases: 7. CDR3 length: 14 amino acids. The germline V gene has CDR1 LNHDA and CDR2 SQIVND (reference sequence). Sequencing was performed on peripheral blood. The gene calls are TRBV19 and TRBJ2-5, with 7 nucleotides matching TRBD1. The receptor was derived from an elderly woman in a cohort sampled during active or convalescent COVID-19. This CDR3 reads CASSWDSTLETQYF. The CDR3, as DNA: TGTGCCAGTAGTTGGGACAGCACCTTAGAGACCCAGTACTTC.